What follows are 25 T cell receptor beta chains derived from one specimen sequenced in a study of chemoradiotherapy in HPV16-positive cancers. Produced via immunoSEQ multiplex PCR; TCRdb's table is partial and in-frame only. The sample contains more than 15,000 clones, 90% to 95% of which appear only once. This sample comprised blood, obtained from a patient who underwent chemoradiotherapy. The receptors were gathered from a human donor with HPV-associated anogenital cancer.

This sequence joins TRBV2 and TRBJ2-2, with D perhaps given as TRBD1 or TRBD2 (5 bases each). CDR1 is SNHLY and CDR2 is FYNNEI in the germline V gene. Trimming took off 1 base at V and 1 base at J, with 7 bases between the two ends. The CDR3 runs 15 residues. The CDR3 sequence is CASSEGGENTGELFF. CDR3 coding DNA: TGTGCCAGCAGTGAAGGAGGGGAGAACACCGGGGAGCTGTTTTTT. Full variable domain (outside the CDR3, taken from reference TRBV2 and TRBJ2-2): EPEVTQTPSHQVTQMGQEVILRCVPISNHLYFYWYRQILGQKVEFLVSFYNNEISEKSEIFDDQFSVERPDGSNFTLKIRSTKLEDSAMYFCASSEGGENTGELFFGEGSRLTVL.

This chain joins TRBV19 and TRBJ1-1; TRBD1 is a possible D gene (5 bases). The CDR3 is made up of 14 amino acids. CDR1 is LNHDA and CDR2 is SQIVND in the germline V gene (reference sequence). Between the trimmed V and J ends, which lost 3 bases and 0 bases, there was a span of 8 bases. The CDR3 sequence is CASSMGQMNTEAFF. CDR3 DNA sequence: TGTGCCAGTAGTATGGGGCAGATGAACACTGAAGCTTTCTTT.

This rearrangement joins TRBV14 to TRBJ2-2; D possibly corresponds to TRBD2 (5 bases). This CDR3 has 16 residues. V shed 4 bases and J shed 6 bases, with 18 bases lying between them. Germline V gives CDR1 SGHDN, CDR2 FVKESK. CDR3 in amino acids: CASSLRTSSLAGELFF. The DNA of the CDR3 is TGTGCCAGCAGCCTACGGACTTCCTCCCTCGCCGGGGAGCTGTTTTTT.

In this sample, this clone turned up a few times. V and J are TRBV6-1 and TRBJ1-1, with no clear D. The germline gives CDR1 MNHNS, CDR2 SASEGT. This CDR3 contains 13 residues. Trimming cost V 6 bases and J 2 bases, with 10 bases left between them. For the CDR3, the DNA is TGTGCCAGCAGGTTAACAAGAAACACTGAAGCTTTCTTT. Translating gives CASRLTRNTEAFF.

The chain recombines TRBV9 with TRBJ2-2; TRBD1 agrees at 9 bases. Germline CDR1 reads SGDLS; CDR2 reads YYNGEE. This CDR3 has 16 residues. Unmatched junction bases numbered 4, after V lost 4 bases and J lost 0 bases. The CDR3 coding sequence is TGTGCCAGCAGCTCTGGGACAGGGTCGAACACCGGGGAGCTGTTTTTT. It is translated as CASSSGTGSNTGELFF.

The gene calls are TRBV30 and TRBJ1-1; D remains unclear. The CDR3 sequence is 11 residues long. CDR1 and CDR2 (germline): GTSNPN, SVGIG (reference sequence). For the CDR3, the DNA is TGTGCTGGCGGATTGAACACTGAAGCTTTCTTT. Amino acids: CAGGLNTEAFF.

The genes are TRBV7-9 and TRBJ2-1; the D gene could be TRBD1 or TRBD2 (6 bases each). Germline values: CDR1 SEHNR, CDR2 FQNEAQ (reference sequence). V was trimmed by 1 base and J by 5 bases, leaving 12 bases between them. The CDR3 is 15 residues long. This CDR3 reads CASSLEGGLNNEQFF. The CDR3 nucleotides are TGTGCCAGCAGCTTAGAAGGGGGGTTAAACAATGAGCAGTTCTTC.

The chain has TRBV9 and TRBJ2-3; D not resolved. V was clipped by 5 bases and J by 6 bases, with 13 bases between them. Germline CDR1 SGDLS, CDR2 YYNGEE. The CDR3 covers 13 residues. This CDR3 is CASSRRVSDTQYF. DNA of the CDR3: TGTGCCAGCAGTCGTAGGGTTTCGGATACGCAGTATTTT.

This chain connects TRBV5-5 to TRBJ1-3; D gene uncertain. The CDR3 extends over 15 amino acids. Germline V gene lookup returns CDR1 SGHKS and CDR2 YYEKEE (reference sequence). The V end was cut by 2 bases, the J end by 0 bases, with 9 bases between. This CDR3 is CASSFGPFSGNTIYF. CDR3 sequence (DNA): TGTGCCAGCAGCTTTGGCCCCTTCTCTGGAAACACCATATATTTT.

This clone has a handful of counts. This chain connects TRBV4-3 to TRBJ1-2, with 7 bases aligning to TRBD1. The trim removed 2 bases at V and 7 bases at J, leaving 16 bases unmatched. The CDR3 is made up of 17 amino acids. Germline V CDR1 and CDR2: LGHNA, YSLEER. The CDR3 is CASSQSDGTAQGGGYTF. As DNA, the CDR3 is TGCGCCAGCAGCCAAAGCGATGGGACAGCCCAGGGCGGTGGCTACACCTTC.

J is TRBJ2-5 and V is TRBV5-5, with 8 bases aligning to TRBD2. Germline V gene data show CDR1 as SGHKS and CDR2 as YYEKEE (reference sequence). The J segment lost 2 bases and the V segment lost 4 bases, leaving 13 bases of the junction unmatched. CDR3 length: 17 amino acids. The CDR3 is CASSPQTGGAEQETQYF. CDR3 sequence (DNA): TGTGCCAGCAGCCCCCAAACCGGGGGGGCGGAACAAGAGACCCAGTACTTC.

This chain connects TRBV6-5 to TRBJ2-5; D remains unclear. The ends were cut back, 2 bases at V and 4 bases at J, with 8 bases in the middle. CDR3 size: 13 residues. Germline assignment: CDR1 MNHEY and CDR2 SVGAGI. This CDR3 reads CASSYRASETQYF. CDR3 nucleotide sequence: TGTGCCAGCAGTTACAGAGCGTCAGAGACCCAGTACTTC.

The chain employs TRBV7-6 and TRBJ2-2; TRBD1 matches at 11 bases. The V segment lost 4 bases and the J segment 4 bases; nucleotides outside the gene matches: 2. The CDR3 sequence is 15 residues long. Germline V gives CDR1 SGHVS, CDR2 FNYEAQ. The CDR3 region is CASSSDRGLTGELFF. The DNA of the CDR3 is TGTGCCAGCAGCTCGGACAGGGGGCTCACCGGGGAGCTGTTTTTT.

The chain uses TRBV15 and TRBJ1-1; 7 bases line up with TRBD1. CDR1 LNHNV and CDR2 YYDKDF come from the germline V gene (reference sequence). With 11 bases clipped from V and 0 bases from J, the junction kept 21 bases outside the gene matches. CDR3 length: 18 amino acids. The CDR3 bases are TGTGCCTTAAAACTCTACAGGGGAAGTGTTGGGATGAACACTGAAGCTTTCTTT. It encodes CALKLYRGSVGMNTEAFF.

The chain recombines TRBV30 with TRBJ2-3; 7 bases are shared with TRBD1. This CDR3 has 13 residues. The V and J ends lost 0 bases and 3 bases, in that order; junction bases with no gene match: 0. Per the germline V gene, CDR1 is GTSNPN and CDR2 is SVGIG (reference sequence). CDR3 region: CAWSVQGTDTQYF. The CDR3 DNA is TGTGCCTGGAGTGTACAGGGGACAGATACGCAGTATTTT.

The CDR3 reads CASTPLGEETQYF. The CDR3 DNA sequence: TGTGCCAGCACCCCCCTGGGGGAAGAGACCCAGTACTTC. The chain recombines TRBV7-9 with TRBJ2-5; TRBD1 or TRBD2 may be the D gene (5 bases each). Between the trimmed V and J ends, which lost 7 bases and 3 bases, there was a span of 12 bases. Per germline, CDR1 SEHNR and CDR2 FQNEAQ (reference sequence). The CDR3 length is 13 residues. Variable domain in full (rest from reference TRBV7-9 and TRBJ2-5): DTGVSQNPRHKITKRGQNVTFRCDPISEHNRLYWYRQTLGQGPEFLTYFQNEAQLEKSRLLSDRFSAERPKGSFSTLEIQRTEQGDSAMYLCASTPLGEETQYFGPGTRLLVL.

The chain combines TRBV7-9 with TRBJ1-1; D is possibly TRBD1 (5 bases). The ends were cut back, 5 bases at V and 0 bases at J, with 10 bases in the middle. CDR1 is SEHNR and CDR2 is FQNEAQ in the germline V gene (reference sequence). This CDR3 contains 14 residues. The CDR3 nucleotides read TGTGCCAGCAGCCCCCAGGGAATGAACACTGAAGCTTTCTTT. It specifies CASSPQGMNTEAFF. Full variable domain (missing parts from reference TRBV7-9 and TRBJ1-1): DTGVSQNPRHKITKRGQNVTFRCDPISEHNRLYWYRQTLGQGPEFLTYFQNEAQLEKSRLLSDRFSAERPKGSFSTLEIQRTEQGDSAMYLCASSPQGMNTEAFFGQGTRLTVV.

The V call is TRBV7-8, the J call TRBJ1-5; D possibly corresponds to TRBD1 (5 bases). CDR3 size: 16 residues. Germline-derived CDR1 and CDR2 are SGHVS and FQNEAQ. Trimming pared 4 bases from V and 0 bases from J, leaving 13 bases between. In DNA, the CDR3 is TGTGCCAGCAGCTCAGGGCCGCCGAATAGCAATCAGCCCCAGCATTTT. This encodes CASSSGPPNSNQPQHF.

The chain couples TRBV19 to TRBJ1-5; a possible D gene is TRBD1 (6 bases). Between the trimmed V and J ends, which lost 10 bases and 7 bases, there was a span of 20 bases. The CDR3 has 14 residues. Looked up from germline, CDR1 is LNHDA and CDR2 is SQIVND (reference sequence). CDR3 sequence (DNA): TGTGCCACCCGGGGACAAAACGCGGTCCAGCCCCAGCATTTT. Translated: CATRGQNAVQPQHF.

This sequence joins TRBV6-5 and TRBJ1-2; tentatively, D is TRBD1 (5 bases). Germline CDR1 reads MNHEY; CDR2 reads SVGAGI. V shed 0 bases and J shed 4 bases, with 12 bases lying between them. This CDR3 is built from 15 residues. This CDR3 is CASSYSRGLSYGYTF. CDR3 DNA sequence: TGTGCCAGCAGTTACTCTCGGGGACTGAGCTATGGCTACACCTTC.

The chain combines TRBV6-5 with TRBJ1-5; a weak D match, TRBD1 (6 bases). V lost 5 bases, J lost 2 bases, and 13 bases lay in between. CDR1 is MNHEY and CDR2 is SVGAGI in the germline V gene. The CDR3 runs to 15 residues. CDR3 bases: TGTGCCAGCAGTCTGAGGGGGGCCGGCAATCAGCCCCAGCATTTT. As protein: CASSLRGAGNQPQHF.

The chain is built from TRBV5-1 and TRBJ2-5; tentatively, D is TRBD2 (6 bases). V was pared by 0 bases and J by 2 bases, with 14 bases between. Germline V lookup: CDR1 SGHRS, CDR2 YFSETQ. This CDR3 contains 16 residues. The CDR3 loop reads CASSLDGTSPQETQYF. In DNA, the CDR3 is TGCGCCAGCAGCTTGGACGGGACTTCACCGCAAGAGACCCAGTACTTC.

V gene TRBV9 combines with J gene TRBJ2-1; 14 bases map to TRBD2. V trimming: 2 bases; J trimming: 4 bases; junction bases outside the gene matches: 11. Germline CDR1 is SGDLS and CDR2 is YYNGEE. This CDR3 region has 19 residues. CDR3 region: CASSVFTGTSGGHYNEQFF. The CDR3 DNA is TGTGCCAGCAGCGTCTTCACCGGGACTAGCGGGGGCCATTACAATGAGCAGTTCTTC.

This clone was observed once. V gene TRBV30 combines with J gene TRBJ2-1; 12 nucleotides agree with TRBD2. V trimming: 5 bases; J trimming: 8 bases; junction bases outside the gene matches: 7. Germline lookup yields CDR1 GTSNPN and CDR2 SVGIG (reference sequence). CDR3 length: 14 residues. The CDR3 spells CAWQPGLAGDEQFF. The CDR3 region has the DNA TGTGCCTGGCAACCGGGACTAGCGGGTGATGAGCAGTTCTTC. The full variable domain, in which reference TRBV30 and TRBJ2-1 provide the parts outside the CDR3, is SQTIHQWPATLVQPVGSPLSLECTVEGTSNPNLYWYRQAAGRGLQLLFYSVGIGQISSEVPQNLSASRPQDRQFILSSKKLLLSDSGFYLCAWQPGLAGDEQFFGPGTRLTVL.

This rearrangement joins TRBV7-2 to TRBJ2-2; D call uncertain. Between the trimmed V and J ends, which lost 5 bases and 7 bases, there was a span of 11 bases. Germline V gene lookup returns CDR1 SGHTA and CDR2 FQGNSA. This CDR3 is 13 amino acids long. Here the CDR3 DNA reads TGTGCCAGCAGCCCCCGGTTGGGCGGGGAGCTGTTTTTT. It yields the protein CASSPRLGGELFF.